This T cell receptor (beta chain) was sequenced for a study of shared clonotypes between healthy human individuals (dated by TCRdb to about 2020). Background for the entire study: The cohort included a few men and a couple of women between 18 and 49 years of age. For each donor, CD4 naive and CD4 memory were each run on three plates, CD8 naive on two plates, and CD8 memory on one plate. Blood TCR repertoires of roughly five healthy adults were deeply sequenced to estimate repertoire size and the extent of clonotype sharing between individuals. Libraries were prepared and TCR repertoires were sequenced by different laboratories using diverse techniques, in order to increase sequencing depth and limit assay-specific biases. Between about 0.85 and 9.5 billion PBMCs per donor were obtained by leukapheresis. The study at large found these results: Only blood was sampled, and tissue TCR repertoires likely differ from those in blood. Larger estimated clonotype richness was generally found for naive subsets than for memory subsets. Sharing across several donors was observed for 5% to 6.5% of naive CD4, 3% to 3.5% of naive CD8, 2.3% of memory CD4, and roughly 0.43% of memory CD8 clonotypes. Rarefaction of sorted-subset datasets indicated incomplete sequencing despite the large sequencing depth. Pairwise subsampling led to the expectation that sequencing depth would affect the degree of clonotype sharing among donors. Clonotypes shared by all four sorted-subset donors showed higher generation probabilities than non-shared clonotypes. The small number of donors limited the genetic and exposure-history diversity represented.

Healthy HIV-negative adults with no recently reported acute infections or vaccinations were included as donors. Only Caucasian adults living in Nashville, Tennessee, USA were represented among the donors. CD4+ T cells were enriched by magnetic negative selection; naive cells were then positively selected on CD45RA, and the negative fraction formed the memory subset. After blood collection by leukapheresis, PBMCs were isolated using Ficoll-Histopaque density gradient centrifugation and then cryopreserved in the vapor phase of liquid nitrogen. Analytical flow cytometry was used to check the purity and quantity of every magnetically sorted T cell population. Genomic DNA was isolated from each sorted fraction and quantified by UV absorbance on a Nanodrop 2000c. The CDR3 covers 16 residues, taking in both the cysteine and the phenylalanine. Only CDR3 DNA remains: 48 bases, in frame from the first base. For CDR1 and CDR2, the germline V gene lists MGHRA and YSYEKL. The V end loses 0 bases and the J end loses 4 bases, and a stretch of 13 bases separates them.

With regard to this clone: The clone's antigen remains unknown. No base quality information exists; no much larger clone differs at one position.

TCR CDR3 regions were amplified from genomic DNA by multiplex PCR using the deep immunoSEQ assay. Extracted genomic DNA from each cell subset was distributed evenly across all wells of several immunoSEQ 96-well plates, and each plate was treated as a replicate. Each replicate PCR for sorted subsets received about 220 ng genomic DNA, equal to 30,000 or so T cell genomes. Purified libraries were quantified with a Qubit 3.0 fluorometer, sized on a Bioanalyzer 2100, and re-quantified with the KAPA Library Quantification kit. Every immunoSEQ 96-well plate was sequenced on a dedicated single-read 150-cycle Illumina NextSeq 550 flow cell. The original methods were these. Because the immunoSEQ output held only junctional sequences and lacked quality scores, the filtering could not match the filtering applied to full-length reads. Sequences were annotated with PyIR, a Python wrapper for IgBLAST v1.9, and V/J genes and CDR3 were assigned using IMGT germline references. Reads were removed for weak V/J assignments (E-value above 1e-6), missing CDR3, stop codons, out-of-frame junctions, or ambiguous translated residues. V3J clonotypes were defined as sequences sharing an identical inferred V gene, J gene, and CDR3 amino acid sequence. Percentage overlap between repertoires was calculated by dividing the number of shared unique clonotypes by the size of the smaller repertoire. Richness of each repertoire was evaluated using RTK rarefaction, the Chao1 estimator, and Recon v2.1 estimates of unobserved clonotypes. For all TCRbeta clonotypes obtained by the gDNA method from a few donors, generation probabilities were computed with OLGA. Not all clones reach the TCRdb copy of this immuneACCESS table, which keeps in-frame sequences only. Checked studies attribute under half of the gap to unresolved V genes and leave the rest unexplained. D and trimming come from the DNA, and the V and J calls and clone size come from that table. The sample table holds nearly 750,000 clones, of which about two thirds were seen once. Clones ranked in the top ten supply under 2% of the sample.

This receptor was identified in a young woman in good health. The chain was built from TRBV4-1 and TRBJ2-1; the D gene identity is not certain. The sequenced sample was memory CD4+ T cells sorted from blood. The sample's cell subset or site label, in plain terms: CD45RA-negative fraction. The encoded CDR3 is CASSQDRAPRYNEQFF. The DNA sequence is given as TGCGCCAGCAGCCAAGACCGGGCCCCAAGGTACAATGAGCAGTTCTTC.